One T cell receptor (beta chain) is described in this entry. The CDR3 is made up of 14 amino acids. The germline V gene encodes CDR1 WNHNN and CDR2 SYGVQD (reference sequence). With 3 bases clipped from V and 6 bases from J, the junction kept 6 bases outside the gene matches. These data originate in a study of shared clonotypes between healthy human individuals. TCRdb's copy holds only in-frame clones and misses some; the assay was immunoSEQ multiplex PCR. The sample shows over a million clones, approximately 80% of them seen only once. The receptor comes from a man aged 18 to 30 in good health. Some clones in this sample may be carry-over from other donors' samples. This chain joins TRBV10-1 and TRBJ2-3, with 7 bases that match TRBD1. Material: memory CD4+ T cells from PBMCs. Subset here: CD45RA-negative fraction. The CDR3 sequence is CASSDRGNYDTQYF. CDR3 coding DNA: TGCGCCAGCAGTGACAGGGGGAACTACGATACGCAGTATTTT.